This TCR beta chain originates from a study of vaccination and CD4 T cells after COVID-19 (dated by TCRdb to 2022 to 2024). Regarding the study in general: Convalescent patients had a positive SARS-CoV-2 result on nasal swab PCR, and of these patients, fewer than ten had mild disease and one had severe disease. Six males and four females were included in the convalescent cohort, with two Hispanic individuals, seven Caucasians, two Asians and one multiracial person represented. Participants got two doses of the Pfizer-BioNTech BNT162b2 vaccine (n=8) or two doses of the Moderna mRNA-1273 vaccine (n=2). Post-COVID blood samples from convalescent patients were collected a median of approximately 100 days after diagnosis, with a range of roughly 35 to 170 days. Post-vaccine blood samples were obtained a median of around 67 days after the second vaccine dose, with a range of roughly 12 to 250 days. Culture stimuli were overlapping spike peptide pools from SARS-CoV-2 and from the common cold coronaviruses HCoV-NL63, HCoV-OC43 and HCoV-229E. Control cultures used a CEFX viral epitope pool as positive control, an HIV-1 Nef peptide pool as negative control, or no peptide. The spike-specific CD4+ TCR repertoire was compared before and after mRNA vaccination in over nine COVID-19 convalescent patients and several infection-naive healthy vaccine recipients. Overall results and qualifications from the work: In convalescent patients, a median 86.3% of post-vaccine SARS-CoV-2-reactive clones were detected only after vaccination, suggesting vaccine-specific priming. The median number of SARS-CoV-2-reactive clonotypes rose from under 25 after infection to 38 after vaccination, but the change was not significant. Nearly all vaccine-specific clones in convalescent patients (304 of 307) were mono-reactive for SARS-CoV-2 spike rather than cross-reactive with common cold coronaviruses. The number of convalescent patients in the study was relatively small, and the study did not examine early timepoints following natural infection.

The protocol used for the library was PCR. DNA from cultured CD4+ T cells underwent TCR sequencing with the Oncomine TCR Beta short-read assay at the Johns Hopkins FTIC core. Genomic DNA was extracted from the cultured CD4+ T cells with the QIAamp micro DNA kit. Oncomine TCR Beta libraries made from cultured CD4+ T cells were pooled using unique dual indexes and sequenced on an Illumina iSeq 100. Per the original workflow: Non-productive sequences were removed, and CDR3s not starting with C, not ending with F or W, or shorter than 7 amino acids were discarded. The MANAFEST web application identified antigen-specific clonotypes by comparing peptide-stimulated wells against reference wells and other culture wells. For a clone to be called positive, the clone needed an FDR below 0.05, an odds ratio above 5, and a productive frequency above 0.1% in at least two of three replicate wells. A clonotype counted as cross-reactive if it showed significant expansion both in the SARS-CoV-2 spike wells and in at least one common cold coronavirus spike condition. Using R version 3.6.1, CDR3 homology was evaluated through Levenshtein distances (stringdist) along with unrooted phylogenetic trees (ape). TCRdb reanalyzed the raw reads on its own, using fastp at Q25 for trimming and MiXCR for clone calling, and kept in-frame beta chains. Duplicate CDR3 protein sequences are folded into a single record with the most common DNA and genes. TCRdb's processing, not the authors' own work, is the source of the V and J calls. For this sample there are 10,000 to 15,000 distinct CDR3 sequences; roughly 29% appear just once. 23% of the sample is in the top ten clones.

This specimen's treatment or condition label, per the study, means: roughly 10-day PBMC culture with coronavirus spike peptide pools or control peptides (ViraFEST assay). To expand antigen-specific T cells with peptide pools and then pick out the expanded clonotypes through TCR sequencing, the study relied on the ViraFEST assay. The convalescent patients' positive SARS-CoV-2 PCR tests fell between March and December 2020, which was before the Alpha, Beta and Delta variants emerged in the United States. Around 2 million PBMCs per well were cultured in IMDM with 5% human AB serum and 9 to 10 IU/ml IL-2, plus 10 ug/ml peptide pools. Half of the culture medium was replaced with fresh IL-2-containing medium on days 3 and 7. After roughly 9 days of culture, CD4+ T cells were isolated by negative selection with the EasySep CD4+ T cell isolation kit. Ficoll-Paque Plus gradient centrifugation was used to isolate PBMCs from whole blood, and the isolated PBMCs were then either used fresh or cryopreserved at -140C. Culture conditions were generally each tested in triplicate wells.

V and J are truncated by 5 bases and 8 bases respectively, leaving an intervening sequence of 9 bases. From the germline V gene, CDR1 is MDHEN and CDR2 is SYDVKM. The CDR3 covers 11 residues, taking in both the cysteine and the phenylalanine. Of the read, only the CDR3 DNA is kept; its 33 bases are in frame from base 1. About this clonotype itself: It lacks a known antigen. No much larger clonotype is one base removed from it; base qualities were not supplied.

This chain is built from TRBV28 and TRBJ1-2; the D region possibly corresponds to TRBD1 (5 bases align). This receptor was taken from a human donor with COVID-19. Sequencing used cultured CD4+ T cells from blood. The CDR3 reads as follows: CASSPGGGYTF. The sequenced DNA: TGTGCCAGCAGTCCCGGGGGGGGCTACACCTTC.